Each of the 29 T cell receptor beta chains below was sequenced from the same sample in a study of T cell repertoires in cytomegalovirus infection. These receptors have no identified antigens. TCRdb independently ran MiXCR on the reads; one entry per CDR3 protein. The sample includes 450,000 to 600,000 distinct CDR3 sequences, 42% of them seen just once. The sample here was cultured PBMCs, taken from culture after CMV antigen stimulation. These receptors were obtained from a human donor in good health (CMV status not recorded). Some clones in this sample may be carry-over from other donors' samples.

The V gene is TRBV6-2 or TRBV6-3, the J gene TRBJ2-7; D is perhaps TRBD1 or TRBD2 (6 bases each). Trimming left V 3 bases short and J 1 base short, with 13 bases between. CDR1 MNHEY and CDR2 SVGEGT come from the germline V gene. CDR3 length: 15 amino acids. CDR3 in amino acids: CASSYGQGTSYEQYF. The CDR3 coding sequence is TGTGCCAGCAGTTATGGTCAGGGGACTTCCTACGAGCAGTACTTC.

The chain recombines TRBV6-1 with TRBJ2-3; D unclear. The germline V gene encodes CDR1 MNHNS and CDR2 SASEGT. The V gene lost 1 base and the J gene lost 8 bases, with 10 bases spanning the gap. The CDR3 totals 13 residues. CDR3 coding DNA: TGTGCCAGCAGTGAAGTTACACGAGGTACGCAGTATTTT. Translated: CASSEVTRGTQYF.

The V call is TRBV6-6, the J call TRBJ2-3, with 8 bases lining up with TRBD2. CDR1 and CDR2 (germline): MNHNY, SVGAGI (reference sequence). CDR3 length: 13 amino acids. The ends lost 10 bases at V and 2 bases at J; junction bases unmatched: 5. The CDR3 spells CATGGGPTDTQYF. The CDR3 DNA sequence: TGTGCCACGGGGGGGGGGCCCACAGATACGCAGTATTTT.

A few counts support this clonotype. This chain uses TRBV20-1 with TRBJ2-3; the D gene is possibly TRBD2 (6 bases). The CDR3 has 14 amino acids. Between the trimmed V and J ends, which lost 1 base and 2 bases, there was a span of 10 bases. Germline CDR1 and CDR2: DFQATT and SNEGSKA (reference sequence). This chain's CDR3 is CSARVAGNTDTQYF. The CDR3 region has the DNA TGCAGTGCTAGAGTGGCGGGGAACACAGATACGCAGTATTTT.

The count of this clonotype is one. V and J are TRBV10-1 and TRBJ2-3; 10 bases agree with TRBD2. The V gene end was trimmed by 5 bases and the J gene end by 1 base; junction bases not matched to a gene: 6. This CDR3 spans 16 amino acids. The germline gives CDR1 WNHNN, CDR2 SYGVQD (reference sequence). CDR3 residues: CASSKSSGRGTDTQYF. The CDR3 DNA is TGCGCCAGCAGTAAATCTAGCGGGAGAGGCACAGATACGCAGTATTTT.

The V and J genes are TRBV12-3 or TRBV12-4 and TRBJ1-1; the D gene is possibly TRBD1 (5 bases). CDR3 size: 14 residues. Trimming pared 6 bases from V and 0 bases from J, leaving 11 bases between. The CDR3 DNA reads TGTGCCAGCAGCCTGGGGACGTTGAACACTGAAGCTTTCTTT. It is translated as CASSLGTLNTEAFF.

This clonotype came up a few times. The chain joins TRBV7-2 to TRBJ2-5; a possible D gene is TRBD1 (6 bases). The CDR3 loop spans 15 amino acids. CDR1 and CDR2 from the germline V gene are SGHTA and FQGNSA. Trimming shortened V by 3 bases and J by 5 bases, and 16 bases separated the two germline ends. The CDR3 nucleotides are TGTGCCAGCAGCTTTGACAGGACGATGGGGGAGACCCAGTACTTC. Translated, it gives CASSFDRTMGETQYF. The complete variable domain, with remaining parts taken from reference TRBV7-2 and TRBJ2-5, reads GAGVSQSPSNKVTEKGKDVELRCDPISGHTALYWYRQSLGQGLEFLIYFQGNSAPDKSGLPSDRFSAERTGGSVSTLTIQRTQQEDSAVYLCASSFDRTMGETQYFGPGTRLLVL.

In this sample, this clonotype turned up a few times. This chain links TRBV6-1 with TRBJ2-3, with 8 bases aligning to TRBD2. The V and J ends lost 6 bases and 7 bases, in that order; junction bases with no gene match: 6. Germline lookup yields CDR1 MNHNS and CDR2 SASEGT. The CDR3 runs to 13 residues. CDR3 DNA: TGTGCCAGCAGACGCGGGGGGCTGAATACGCAGTATTTT. It codes for CASRRGGLNTQYF.

This clonotype was seen more than once but under ten times. The chain has TRBV12-3 or TRBV12-4 and TRBJ2-5; 12 positions match TRBD2. The CDR3 length is 16 residues. With 6 bases clipped from V and 2 bases from J, the junction kept 7 bases outside the gene matches. The CDR3 DNA reads as TGTGCCAGCAGCGATTCTAGCGGGAGGGGGCAAGAGACCCAGTACTTC. This gives the protein CASSDSSGRGQETQYF.

This clonotype was picked up many times. The chain combines TRBV7-2 with TRBJ2-6; 7 bases match TRBD1. The CDR3 contains 16 residues. In germline, CDR1 is SGHTA, CDR2 FQGNSA. V lost 1 base and J lost 2; bases outside the gene matches: 2. This chain's CDR3 is CASSLVTGTGANVLTF. The CDR3 DNA reads as TGTGCCAGCAGCTTAGTGACAGGGACTGGGGCCAACGTCCTGACTTTC.

The chain combines TRBV19 with TRBJ1-4; D possibly corresponds to TRBD1 (5 bases). The V and J ends lost 10 bases and 8 bases respectively, with 20 bases between them. The germline gives CDR1 LNHDA, CDR2 SQIVND (reference sequence). CDR3 size: 14 residues. CDR3 in amino acids: CATPQGRAGEKLFF. In DNA, the CDR3 is TGTGCCACCCCTCAGGGAAGGGCAGGGGAAAAACTGTTTTTT.

V usage is TRBV12-3 or TRBV12-4 and J usage is TRBJ2-7, with 7 bases aligning to TRBD1. The V segment lost 6 bases and the J segment 7 bases; nucleotides outside the gene matches: 15. This CDR3 region has 15 residues. The CDR3 protein is CASRETGYLSGEQYF. DNA of the CDR3: TGTGCCAGCAGGGAGACAGGGTACCTGAGTGGAGAGCAGTACTTC.

The V call is TRBV6-1, the J call TRBJ2-3, with no clear D. The germline V gene has CDR1 MNHNS and CDR2 SASEGT. V gave up 7 bases and J gave up 1 base, with 9 bases separating them. This CDR3 is 13 amino acids long. The CDR3, as DNA: TGTGCCAGCACCCCCACGGGCACAGATACGCAGTATTTT. Residues: CASTPTGTDTQYF.

The rearrangement links TRBV6-1 to TRBJ1-4; D gene uncertain. Germline V gives CDR1 MNHNS, CDR2 SASEGT. V gave up 1 base and J gave up 8 bases, with 8 bases separating them. The CDR3 is 13 amino acids. In DNA, the CDR3 is TGTGCCAGCAGTGAAGAGGCAGCGGAAAAACTGTTTTTT. It translates to CASSEEAAEKLFF.

This clonotype turned up a few times. The CDR3 DNA reads TGTGCTAGTGCTGGGACTAGCGGTTACACAGATACGCAGTATTTT. Amino acid sequence: CASAGTSGYTDTQYF. This sequence joins TRBV12-5 and TRBJ2-3; 11 bases agree with TRBD2. CDR1 is LGHNT and CDR2 is FRNRAP in the germline V gene. The CDR3 loop spans 15 amino acids. V shed 7 bases and J 2 bases; nucleotides not matched to a gene: 5. The full variable domain, rest sourced from reference TRBV12-5 and TRBJ2-3, is DARVTQTPRHKVTEMGQEVTMRCQPILGHNTVFWYRQTMMQGLELLAYFRNRAPLDDSGMPKDRFSAEMPDATLATLKIQPSEPRDSAVYFCASAGTSGYTDTQYFGPGTRLTVL.

This clonotype was recorded at least ten times. This rearrangement joins TRBV7-2 to TRBJ2-5, with 9 bases identical to TRBD2. Germline V CDR1 and CDR2: SGHTA, FQGNSA. This CDR3 is built from 16 residues. V gave up 5 bases and J gave up 3 bases; unmatched junction bases: 10. The CDR3 spells CASSPYSSGTKETQYF. CDR3 DNA sequence: TGTGCCAGCAGCCCATACTCTAGCGGGACAAAAGAGACCCAGTACTTC.

The chain joins TRBV4-1 to TRBJ2-2; TRBD1 aligns across 10 bases. The CDR3 runs to 16 residues. Germline values: CDR1 MGHRA, CDR2 YSYEKL. The ends lost 0 bases at V and 7 bases at J; junction bases unmatched: 5. The CDR3 loop is CASSQDGTGEVGELFF. The CDR3 DNA is TGCGCCAGCAGCCAAGATGGGACAGGGGAGGTCGGGGAGCTGTTTTTT.

The V call is TRBV27, the J call TRBJ2-1; D perhaps matches TRBD1 (7 bases). Germline V gives CDR1 MNHEY, CDR2 SMNVEV (reference sequence). The length of the CDR3 is 15 residues. V was trimmed by 4 bases and J by 7 bases, leaving 17 bases between them. The CDR3 sequence: CASSWTGGGMNEQFF. The CDR3 DNA reads as TGTGCCAGCAGTTGGACAGGAGGGGGAATGAATGAGCAGTTCTTC.

The CDR3 region is CASTPFLGTGELFF. CDR3 bases: TGTGCCAGCACCCCATTTCTGGGCACCGGGGAGCTGTTTTTT. This chain connects TRBV2 to TRBJ2-2; no firm D call. Trimming removed 7 bases from V and 4 bases from J, with 13 bases in between. The CDR3 extends over 14 amino acids. CDR1 SNHLY and CDR2 FYNNEI come from the germline V gene.

Ten or more counts support this clonotype. The rearrangement uses TRBV7-2 and TRBJ2-5, with 8 bases matching TRBD1. The CDR3 extends over 14 amino acids. Looked up from germline, CDR1 is SGHTA and CDR2 is FQGNSA. V shed 5 bases and J 5 bases; nucleotides not matched to a gene: 7. CDR3 amino acids: CASSGQGRGETQYF. The CDR3 bases are TGTGCCAGCAGCGGACAGGGTAGAGGGGAGACCCAGTACTTC.

Only a few counts were recorded for this clonotype. The gene calls are TRBV6-1 and TRBJ2-2; perhaps TRBD2 as D (7 bases). V gave up 6 bases and J gave up 4 bases, with 15 bases separating them. The CDR3 is 15 amino acids. Germline assignment: CDR1 MNHNS and CDR2 SASEGT. In DNA form, the CDR3 reads TGTGCCAGCAGCTGGGGGGGGGCCGGCACCGGGGAGCTGTTTTTT. It encodes CASSWGGAGTGELFF.

The rearrangement joins TRBV7-4 to TRBJ2-3, with D hard to call. Trimming shortened V by 8 bases and J by 4 bases, and 10 bases separated the two germline ends. Germline-derived CDR1 and CDR2 are SGHVT and SQSDAQ. The CDR3 totals 12 residues. For the CDR3, the DNA is TGTGCCAGCGGGTCCTGGCCAGATACGCAGTATTTT. This gives the protein CASGSWPDTQYF.

The CDR3 sequence is CASSLEGSPGELFF. CDR3 nucleotide sequence: TGTGCCAGCAGCTTAGAAGGCAGTCCCGGGGAGCTGTTTTTT. V and J are TRBV7-6 and TRBJ2-2; no firm D call. The CDR3 totals 14 residues. Germline values: CDR1 SGHVS, CDR2 FNYEAQ. Trimming stripped 1 base from V and 6 bases from J, with 9 bases between. The full variable domain, rest sourced from reference TRBV7-6 and TRBJ2-2, is GAGVSQSPRYKVTKRGQDVALRCDPISGHVSLYWYRQALGQGPEFLTYFNYEAQQDKSGLPNDRFSAERPEGSISTLTIQRTEQRDSAMYRCASSLEGSPGELFFGEGSRLTVL.

The chain couples TRBV7-3 to TRBJ1-1, with D possibly TRBD1 on 5 matching bases. This CDR3 spans 16 amino acids. V lost 2 bases to trimming and J lost 3 bases, with 16 bases between them. The germline V gene has CDR1 SGHTA and CDR2 FQGTGA. The CDR3 sequence: CASSLGGAQDHTEAFF. In nucleotides, the CDR3 is TGTGCCAGCAGCTTAGGAGGGGCCCAGGACCACACTGAAGCTTTCTTT.

This clonotype was found many times. The chain joins TRBV7-2 to TRBJ1-3; D ambiguous. V was trimmed by 5 bases and J by 0 bases, leaving 11 bases between them. The CDR3 contains 15 residues. Germline lookup yields CDR1 SGHTA and CDR2 FQGNSA. This CDR3 reads CASSPSGRSGNTIYF. The CDR3 region has the DNA TGTGCCAGCAGCCCCTCTGGGCGCTCTGGAAACACCATATATTTT.

The rearrangement uses TRBV19 and TRBJ2-1, with D possibly matching TRBD2 (6 bases). The CDR3 loop spans 12 amino acids. Trimming cost V 3 bases and J 10 bases, with 10 bases left between them. Per germline, CDR1 LNHDA and CDR2 SQIVND (reference sequence). DNA for the CDR3: TGTGCCAGTAGTATTCCGAGCGGGGAGCAGTTCTTC. Amino acids: CASSIPSGEQFF.

The J gene is TRBJ2-5, the V gene TRBV20-1, with D perhaps given as TRBD1 or TRBD2 (7 bases each). Germline V gene sequence: CDR1 DFQATT, CDR2 SNEGSKA (reference sequence). Deletions cut 0 bases from V and 0 bases from J, with 20 bases between. This CDR3 region has 18 residues. Here the CDR3 DNA reads TGCAGTGCTAGAGATAAGGGAGGGACAGCTACCCACCAAGAGACCCAGTACTTC. Translation: CSARDKGGTATHQETQYF.

This clonotype was observed a handful of times. The junction does not match germline at one end; this may be a read error. The genes are TRBV12-3 or TRBV12-4 and TRBJ1-2; 9 bases are a match to TRBD1. This CDR3 spans 12 amino acids. The CDR3 nucleotides are TGTGCCAGCAGTTTATTGGGGGGACAGGGAAAATTC. Its translation is CASSLLGGQGKF.

The rearrangement links TRBV12-3 or TRBV12-4 to TRBJ1-1; the D gene is possibly TRBD1 (5 bases). The CDR3 has 15 amino acids. Trimming cost V 3 bases and J 1 base, with 12 bases left between them. CDR3 in amino acids: CASSFGQGWNTEAFF. CDR3 DNA: TGTGCCAGCAGTTTTGGGCAGGGATGGAACACTGAAGCTTTCTTT.